The entry below describes one T cell receptor beta chain. Antigen unknown. This entry is derived from a study of cytomegalovirus exposure and HLA in healthy donors. Study-level results: Relative to the approximately 630-donor mean, N-insertions were reportedly fewer in an Asian-associated ancestry cluster in a later analysis. After further analysis at a later stage, 16,951 TCR beta sequences were associated with HLA alleles at 0.05 false discovery rate. The study flagged some 170 TCR beta chains as cytomegalovirus-associated.

The primer mix had 60 Vbeta and 13 Jbeta primers. TCRdb's table, derived via immunoSEQ multiplex PCR, lists solely in-frame clones and lacks some. The data show approximately 140,000 clones, with around four fifths seen just once and 1.9% held by the top ten. Sequencing was performed on PBMCs. The receptor's source is a woman between 35 and 50 years old in good health and CMV-seronegative.

CDR3 sequence (DNA): TGTGCCAGCAGCGAGACTAGCGGGCAAAACATTCAGTACTTC. This sequence encodes CASSETSGQNIQYF. The chain joins TRBV6-4 to TRBJ2-4; 10 bases fit TRBD2. Germline-derived CDR1 and CDR2 are MRHNA and SNTAGT. V shed 6 bases, J shed 5 bases, and the junction held 4 bases outside the gene matches. This CDR3 contains 14 residues.